This T cell receptor (beta chain) was recovered during a study of T cells after posttransplantation cyclophosphamide. Study-level findings and limits: Donor CD8+ memory clones often dominated recipient blood repertoires at later times. Tissue-infiltrating T cells from skin or gut overlapped little with blood T cells. Recipient CMV seropositivity and CMV reactivation strongly tracked TRB clonality.

Concerning this clone: What it binds is unknown.

The CDR3 has 15 amino acids. Germline V lookup: CDR1 SEHNR, CDR2 FQNEAQ (reference sequence). Germline trimming cut 4 bases from V and 3 bases from J; bases unmatched to any gene: 8. Cyclophosphamide on days +3 and +4 followed busulfan-fludarabine conditioning and a marrow graft. Data came from immunoSEQ multiplex PCR; TCRdb stores just in-frame clones and leaves some out. The data hold roughly 1,400 clones, with about 79% observed a single time. The material was PBMCs, obtained approximately 220 days after allogeneic stem cell transplant with posttransplant cyclophosphamide. The receptor was isolated from a female patient between 60 and 69 years old who received an allogeneic stem cell transplant from an unrelated donor, was CMV-positive, and had acute GVHD only. T cells may partly derive from the graft donor. The chain uses TRBV7-9 and TRBJ1-2, with 7 bases identical to TRBD1. CDR3 amino acids: CASSYPGTADYGYTF. In DNA form, the CDR3 reads TGTGCCAGCAGCTACCCCGGGACAGCTGACTATGGCTACACCTTC.